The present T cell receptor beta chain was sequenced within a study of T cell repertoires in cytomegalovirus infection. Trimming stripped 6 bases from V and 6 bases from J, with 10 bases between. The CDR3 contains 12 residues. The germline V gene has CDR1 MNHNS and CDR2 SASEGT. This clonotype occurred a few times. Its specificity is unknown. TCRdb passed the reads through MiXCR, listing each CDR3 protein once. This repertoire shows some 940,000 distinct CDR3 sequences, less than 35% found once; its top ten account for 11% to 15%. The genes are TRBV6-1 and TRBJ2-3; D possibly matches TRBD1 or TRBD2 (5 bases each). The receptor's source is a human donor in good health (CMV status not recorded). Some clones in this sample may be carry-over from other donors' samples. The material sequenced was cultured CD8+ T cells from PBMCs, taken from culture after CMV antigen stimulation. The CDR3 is CASRQGGDTQYF. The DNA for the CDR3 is TGTGCCAGCAGGCAGGGCGGGGATACGCAGTATTTT.